This TCR beta chain is drawn from a study of cytomegalovirus exposure and HLA in healthy donors. Study findings and constraints: Roughly uniform depth of sequencing across donors was assumed in presence/absence analyses.

The CDR3 covers 15 residues. Unmatched junction bases numbered 7, after V lost 5 bases and J lost 4 bases. Germline CDR1 and CDR2: SGHNT and YENEEA. The table lists this clone with a few counts. What it recognizes is unknown. In the PCR, 60 Vbeta and 13 Jbeta primers were used. Assay used: immunoSEQ multiplex PCR; TCRdb lists only in-frame clones, some missing. The repertoire holds roughly 150,000 clones, roughly 10% seen once, with approximately 1.8% in the top ten. The TCR comes from a male donor in good health and CMV-seronegative. Sequenced input: PBMCs. The rearrangement joins TRBV11-3 to TRBJ2-2; TRBD2 matches at 7 bases. DNA of the CDR3: TGTGCCAGCAGCCGTGGGGGGGAGGCCACCGGGGAGCTGTTTTTT. Residues: CASSRGGEATGELFF.